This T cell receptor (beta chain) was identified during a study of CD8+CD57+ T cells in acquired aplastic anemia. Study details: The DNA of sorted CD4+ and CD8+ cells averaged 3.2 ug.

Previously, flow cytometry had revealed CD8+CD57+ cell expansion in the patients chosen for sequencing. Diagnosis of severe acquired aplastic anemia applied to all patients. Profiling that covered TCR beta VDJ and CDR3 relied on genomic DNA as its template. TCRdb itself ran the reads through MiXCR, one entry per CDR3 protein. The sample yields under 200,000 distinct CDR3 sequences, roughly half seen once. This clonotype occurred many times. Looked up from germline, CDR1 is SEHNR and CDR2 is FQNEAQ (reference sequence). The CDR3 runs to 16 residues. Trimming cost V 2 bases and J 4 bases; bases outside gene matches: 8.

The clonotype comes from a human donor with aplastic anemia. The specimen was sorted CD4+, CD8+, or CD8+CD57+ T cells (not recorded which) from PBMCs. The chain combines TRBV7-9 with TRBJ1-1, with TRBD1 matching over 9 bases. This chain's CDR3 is CASSLRLGDRVTEAFF. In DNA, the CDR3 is TGTGCCAGCAGCTTAAGGCTGGGGGACAGGGTCACTGAAGCTTTCTTT.